This TCR beta chain was observed in a study of OX40 agonist ivuxolimab in advanced cancers. About the study: Patients with prior anti-PD-1, anti-PD-L1 or anti-CTLA-4 therapy were eligible; 35% to 45% had some.

This table comes from immunoSEQ multiplex PCR, and its TCRdb copy is limited to in-frame clones, with some not included. The sample consists of around 150,000 clones, over 75% of them appearing once. This clonotype originated in an adult with an advanced solid tumor such as melanoma, head and neck, liver or kidney cancer. Source: CD4+ or CD8+ T cells sorted from blood, taken in a trial of the OX40 agonist ivuxolimab.

The CDR3 nucleotides are TGTGCCAGCAGCTTGGGCCAGAGTAATGAAAAACTGTTTTTT. This gives the protein CASSLGQSNEKLFF. The V call is TRBV5-8, the J call TRBJ1-4, with D hard to call. Germline lookup yields CDR1 SGHTS and CDR2 YDEGEE. Trimming stripped 0 bases from V and 4 bases from J, with 7 bases between. This CDR3 is 14 amino acids long. Complete variable domain (other parts from reference TRBV5-8 and TRBJ1-4): EAGVTQSPTHLIKTRGQQATLRCSPISGHTSVYWYQQALGLGLQFLLWYDEGEERNRGNFPPRFSGRQFPNYSSELNVNALELEDSALYLCASSLGQSNEKLFFGSGTQLSVL.